This T cell receptor (beta chain) was documented in a study of tumor-infiltrating lymphocytes in localized non-small cell lung cancer. Whole-study context: Several tumor histologies, both smoking statuses, and some post-neoadjuvant chemotherapy samples were included. Each patient gave resected tumor and non-adjacent uninvolved lung tissue.

Trimming removed 5 bases from V and 0 bases from J, with 5 bases in between. This CDR3 region has 12 residues. Germline CDR1 SGHKS, CDR2 YYEKEE (reference sequence). Points on this clone: The antigen is undetermined.

Findings and caveats of the study: TCR sequencing covered a subset of patients with enough tissue. Tumor T-cell fraction from TCR sequencing was not associated with recurrence-free survival (p = 0.61).

Profiled with immunoSEQ multiplex PCR; TCRdb holds only in-frame clones, not every one. Of more than 9,500 clones in the sample, about four fifths were seen once. The sequencing sample was made of lung tumor tissue. This sequence was found in a human donor with non-small cell lung cancer. The chain joins TRBV5-5 to TRBJ1-1; D unresolved. For the CDR3, the DNA is TGTGCCAGCAGAAGAATGAACACTGAAGCTTTCTTT. Translation gives CASRRMNTEAFF.